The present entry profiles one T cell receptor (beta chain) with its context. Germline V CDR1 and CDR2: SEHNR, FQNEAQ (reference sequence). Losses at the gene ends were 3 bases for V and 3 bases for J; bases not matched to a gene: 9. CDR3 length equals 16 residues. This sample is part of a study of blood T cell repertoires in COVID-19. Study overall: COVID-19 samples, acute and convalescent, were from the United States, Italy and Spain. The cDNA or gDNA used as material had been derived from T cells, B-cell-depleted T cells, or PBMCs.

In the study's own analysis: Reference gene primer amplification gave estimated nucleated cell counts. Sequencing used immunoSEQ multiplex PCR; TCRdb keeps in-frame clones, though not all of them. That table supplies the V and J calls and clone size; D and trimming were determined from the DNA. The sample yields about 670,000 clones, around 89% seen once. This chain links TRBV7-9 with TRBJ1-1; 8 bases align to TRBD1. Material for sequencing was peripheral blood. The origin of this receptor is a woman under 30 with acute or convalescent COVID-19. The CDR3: CASSFPQGGLDTEAFF. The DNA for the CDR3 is TGTGCCAGCAGCTTCCCACAGGGGGGATTGGACACTGAAGCTTTCTTT.